Listed below are T cell receptor beta chains from one sample, sequenced in a study of T cells in Graves' hyperthyroidism and ophthalmopathy. TCRdb redid the calling of the multiplex PCR reads with MiXCR, one entry per CDR3 protein. This table holds 540,000 or so distinct CDR3 sequences, around a sixth found once. Source material: blood. Source of these receptors: a woman in her 30s with Graves' hyperthyroidism. Each CDR3 is given with its conserved first and last residue. A D gene is named only where the DNA matches it firmly. Clone size is stated in some rows and not others, as once, few, many or a class when expanded.

d_call: TRBD2
clone_size: many
j_call: TRBJ2-3
v_call: TRBV28
cdr3_nt: TGTGCCAGCAGTTTAAGGGCGGGGGGCACAGATACGCAGTATTTT
cdr3_aa: CASSLRAGGTDTQYF

d_call: TRBD1
clone_size: many
j_call: TRBJ2-5
v_call: TRBV6-1
cdr3_nt: TGTGCCACCGCCTCCCCAACAGGGGTGCAAGAGACCCAGTACTTC
cdr3_aa: CATASPTGVQETQYF

d_call: TRBD1
clone_size: .
j_call: TRBJ1-2
v_call: TRBV28
cdr3_nt: TGTGCCAGCAGTTCACCCCAAGGGGGCCGAGGCTACACCTTC
cdr3_aa: CASSSPQGGRGYTF

d_call: .
clone_size: many
j_call: TRBJ1-1
v_call: TRBV7-2
cdr3_nt: TGTGCCAGCAGCTGGATAGGGGGGAACACTGAAGCTTTCTTT
cdr3_aa: CASSWIGGNTEAFF

d_call: .
clone_size: many
j_call: TRBJ2-5
v_call: TRBV20-1
cdr3_nt: TGCAGTGCTAGAGTCCTTCCACTGCCCCAAGAGACCCAGTACTTC
cdr3_aa: CSARVLPLPQETQYF

d_call: TRBD2
clone_size: few
j_call: TRBJ2-1
v_call: TRBV3-1
cdr3_nt: TGTGCCAGCAGCCAGCCGGGACTAGAGGTCAATGAGCAGTTCTTC
cdr3_aa: CASSQPGLEVNEQFF

d_call: TRBD1
clone_size: .
j_call: TRBJ1-1
v_call: TRBV4-1
cdr3_nt: TGCGCCAGCAGCCAAGTCCCACGGACAGGAAGGACTGAAGCTTTCTTT
cdr3_aa: CASSQVPRTGRTEAFF

d_call: TRBD2
clone_size: many
j_call: TRBJ2-1
v_call: TRBV9
cdr3_nt: TGTGCCAGCAGCGCGACTGGGACTAGCGGGAGTGAGCAGTTCTTC
cdr3_aa: CASSATGTSGSEQFF

d_call: .
clone_size: many
j_call: TRBJ1-6
v_call: TRBV7-9
cdr3_nt: TGTGCCAGCAGCTTAGCAGGGTCTGCACCCCTCCACTTT
cdr3_aa: CASSLAGSAPLHF

d_call: .
clone_size: .
j_call: TRBJ2-7
v_call: TRBV5-5
cdr3_nt: TGTGCCAGCAGCGGAACCGGCTCCCCGGGTTACGAGCAGTACTTC
cdr3_aa: CASSGTGSPGYEQYF

d_call: .
clone_size: many
j_call: TRBJ1-1
v_call: TRBV10-3
cdr3_nt: TGTGCCATCAGCCTAACACAATTGAACACTGAAGCTTTCTTT
cdr3_aa: CAISLTQLNTEAFF

d_call: TRBD2
clone_size: few
j_call: TRBJ2-1
v_call: TRBV13
cdr3_nt: TGTGCCAGCAGCTCCCTACTAGCGGGAGGGGGCTCCTACAATGAGCAGTTCTTC
cdr3_aa: CASSSLLAGGGSYNEQFF

d_call: .
clone_size: .
j_call: TRBJ1-6
v_call: TRBV28
cdr3_nt: TGTGCCAGCATTACAATCTCTGGATTTAATTCACCCCTCCACTTT
cdr3_aa: CASITISGFNSPLHF

d_call: .
clone_size: many
j_call: TRBJ2-3
v_call: TRBV18
cdr3_nt: TGTGCCAGCTCACCGGCCCCAGTTAGCACAGATACGCAGTATTTT
cdr3_aa: CASSPAPVSTDTQYF

d_call: TRBD1
clone_size: few
j_call: TRBJ1-5
v_call: TRBV20-1
cdr3_nt: TGCAGTGCTGTTCAGGGGGCTTCGATTCAGCCCCAGCATTTT
cdr3_aa: CSAVQGASIQPQHF

d_call: TRBD2
clone_size: many
j_call: TRBJ2-3
v_call: TRBV3-1
cdr3_nt: TGTGCCAGCAGCCAAGAGGGGTCGGGAGGCCCGGACACAGATACGCAGTATTTT
cdr3_aa: CASSQEGSGGPDTDTQYF